The clone carrying this TCR beta chain was observed many times. Its antigen remains unidentified. TCRdb processed the reads anew with MiXCR; each CDR3 protein has one entry. This table holds 160,000 or so distinct CDR3 sequences, about a fifth found once. The source of the sample is a study of T cell repertoires in cytomegalovirus infection. Background on the study: Recently identified HLA-C-restricted and well-studied HLA-B-restricted CMV epitopes were used. CMV infection together with matching HLA type was indicated by public TCR beta signatures. Overall study findings and caveats: In two of eight donors, the top clonotype was HLA-C-restricted CMV-specific. Carriers of CMV plus the relevant HLA were identified by cumulative public TCR beta family frequency.

This sequence originates from a human donor in good health (CMV status not recorded). Some clones in this sample may be carry-over from other donors' samples. The sequencing here drew on CD8+ T cells from cultured PBMCs, taken from culture after CMV antigen stimulation.

Here the CDR3 reads CASSYSRGYNEQFF. The CDR3 DNA follows: TGTGCCAGCAGTTACTCGAGGGGGTACAATGAGCAGTTCTTC. This rearrangement joins TRBV6-2 or TRBV6-3 to TRBJ2-1, with D possibly TRBD1 on 6 matching bases. Trimming removed 0 bases from V and 4 bases from J, with 7 bases in between. This CDR3 contains 14 residues. The germline CDR1 and CDR2 sequences are MNHEY and SVGEGT.